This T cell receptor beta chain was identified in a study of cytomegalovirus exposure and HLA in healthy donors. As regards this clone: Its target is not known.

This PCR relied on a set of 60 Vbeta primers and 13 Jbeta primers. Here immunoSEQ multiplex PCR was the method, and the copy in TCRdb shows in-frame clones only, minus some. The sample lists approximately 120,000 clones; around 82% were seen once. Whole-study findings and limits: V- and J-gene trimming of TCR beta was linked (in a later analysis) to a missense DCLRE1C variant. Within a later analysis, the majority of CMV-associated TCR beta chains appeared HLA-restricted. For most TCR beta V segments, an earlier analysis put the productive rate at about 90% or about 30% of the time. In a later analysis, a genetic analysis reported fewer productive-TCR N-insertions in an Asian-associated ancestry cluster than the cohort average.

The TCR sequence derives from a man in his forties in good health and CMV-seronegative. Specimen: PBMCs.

CDR3 protein: CASSPLGREQYF. The CDR3 region has the DNA TGTGCCAGCAGCCCACTGGGGAGAGAGCAGTACTTC. The V call is TRBV6-5, the J call TRBJ2-7; D possibly corresponds to TRBD2 (5 bases). Trimming removed 6 bases at V and 7 bases at J, with 13 bases between. CDR3 length: 12 amino acids. Germline loops: CDR1 MNHEY, CDR2 SVGAGI.